The clone carrying this TCR beta chain was seen a few times. Its cognate antigen is unknown. The CDR3 covers 13 residues. Germline CDR1 reads MNHEY; CDR2 reads SVGEGT. V lost 5 bases, J lost 7 bases, and 12 bases lay in between. The entry originates in a study of naive and memory T cell subsets. Study outcomes and limitations: Naive repertoires, especially CD8, held a few larger clonotypes, possibly memory cells re-expressing CD45RA.

The beta constant-region primer was an equimolar mix of two oligonucleotides covering TRBC1 and TRBC2. Nested alpha and beta constant-region primers with the SP2 primer drove four PCR rounds on ligated cDNA. TCRdb processed the UMI-ligation and nested PCR reads anew with MiXCR; each CDR3 protein has one entry. The sample consists of approximately 100,000 distinct CDR3 sequences, around 13% of them appearing once. Sample: naive CD8+ T cells from blood. The rearrangement joins TRBV6-2 or TRBV6-3 to TRBJ2-1; the D is unclear. The sequence was collected from a human donor in good health. CDR3 bases: TGTGCCAGCAGTCGGACCTCAGTGAATGAGCAGTTCTTC. It yields the protein CASSRTSVNEQFF.